A selection of T cell receptor beta chains follows, all from one sample in a study of shared clonotypes between healthy human individuals. Sequencing used immunoSEQ multiplex PCR; TCRdb keeps in-frame clones, though not all of them. The data contain millions of clones, about 95% of them singletons. Input material: naive CD8+ T cells sorted from blood. Receptors were obtained from a man aged 18 to 30 in good health. CDR3s include the opening cysteine and the closing phenylalanine or tryptophan. The D gene is left open where the match is weak. A clone size is listed for some rows: how often the clone was seen (once, few, many), or a class if it is expanded.

d_call: TRBD1; v_call: TRBV19; j_call: TRBJ2-5; clone_size: -; cdr3_nt: TGTGCCAGTAGTATAATTCCAGGGGGAGAGACCCAGTACTTC; cdr3_aa: CASSIIPGGETQYF
d_call: -; v_call: TRBV6-5; j_call: TRBJ2-7; clone_size: -; cdr3_nt: TGTGCCATCCTAGGGGTCTACGAGCAGTACTTC; cdr3_aa: CAILGVYEQYF
d_call: -; v_call: TRBV6-6; j_call: TRBJ1-1; clone_size: -; cdr3_nt: TGTGCCAGCAGTATGGACCCCTTCGGCACTGAAGCTTTCTTT; cdr3_aa: CASSMDPFGTEAFF
d_call: -; v_call: TRBV5-4; j_call: TRBJ2-2; clone_size: -; cdr3_nt: -; cdr3_aa: CASSFGAGELFF
d_call: -; v_call: TRBV10-3; j_call: TRBJ1-6; clone_size: -; cdr3_nt: TGTGCCATCTCGCCGAACAGGGAGGGGTCACCCCTCCACTTT; cdr3_aa: CAISPNREGSPLHF
d_call: -; v_call: TRBV4-1; j_call: TRBJ1-1; clone_size: -; cdr3_nt: TGCGCCAGCAGCCATTCTATCAGCATGAACACTGAAGCTTTCTTT; cdr3_aa: CASSHSISMNTEAFF
d_call: -; v_call: TRBV19; j_call: TRBJ1-2; clone_size: -; cdr3_nt: TGTGCCAGTAGTTTAGGGGCCGGCTACACCTTC; cdr3_aa: CASSLGAGYTF
d_call: TRBD1; v_call: TRBV19; j_call: TRBJ1-1; clone_size: few; cdr3_nt: TGTGCCAGTAGAACGGGACAGGGAACTGAAGCTTTCTTT; cdr3_aa: CASRTGQGTEAFF
d_call: -; v_call: TRBV6-6; j_call: TRBJ2-7; clone_size: few; cdr3_nt: TGTGCCAGCAGTTATTTAGTAAACTACGAGCAGTACTTC; cdr3_aa: CASSYLVNYEQYF
d_call: -; v_call: TRBV21-1; j_call: TRBJ2-7; clone_size: -; cdr3_nt: TGTGCCAGCGGTCGGACTAGCGGGAGGGGGTACGAGCAGTACTTC; cdr3_aa: CASGRTSGRGYEQYF
d_call: -; v_call: TRBV27; j_call: TRBJ1-5; clone_size: -; cdr3_nt: TGTGCCAGCGGCCCCACAGGGAGCAATCAGCCCCAGCATTTT; cdr3_aa: CASGPTGSNQPQHF
d_call: TRBD2; v_call: TRBV10-1; j_call: TRBJ2-1; clone_size: -; cdr3_nt: TGCGCCAGCAGTGAAATTGGGGGGGAAAATGAGCAGTTCTTC; cdr3_aa: CASSEIGGENEQFF
d_call: -; v_call: TRBV4-1; j_call: TRBJ2-7; clone_size: -; cdr3_nt: TGCGCCAGCAGCCAGTTGGCCCAGGGTGTGATGCAGTACTTC; cdr3_aa: CASSQLAQGVMQYF
d_call: -; v_call: TRBV4-2; j_call: TRBJ1-5; clone_size: -; cdr3_nt: TGTGCCAGCAGCCAAGGGGATAGCAATCAGCCCCAGCATTTT; cdr3_aa: CASSQGDSNQPQHF
d_call: TRBD2; v_call: TRBV9; j_call: TRBJ2-3; clone_size: -; cdr3_nt: TGTGCCAGCAGCGTAGGAGCGGGAGAGTCAGATACGCAGTATTTT; cdr3_aa: CASSVGAGESDTQYF
d_call: -; v_call: TRBV9; j_call: TRBJ1-1; clone_size: -; cdr3_nt: TGTGCCAGCAGCGTAGCGGAGGGGACTGAAGCTTTCTTT; cdr3_aa: CASSVAEGTEAFF
d_call: TRBD1; v_call: TRBV30; j_call: TRBJ2-5; clone_size: once; cdr3_nt: TGTGCCTGGAGCAAAGACCTTGGACAGGGAAATCAGGAGACCCAGTACTTC; cdr3_aa: CAWSKDLGQGNQETQYF
d_call: -; v_call: TRBV27; j_call: TRBJ2-1; clone_size: -; cdr3_nt: TGTGCCAGCAGGATTCACGCGGGCAATTCCTACAATGAGCAGTTCTTC; cdr3_aa: CASRIHAGNSYNEQFF
d_call: TRBD2; v_call: TRBV9; j_call: TRBJ2-5; clone_size: -; cdr3_nt: TGTGCCAGCAGCGTAGGGGTTAGCGGGGGGGCGGAGACCCAGTACTTC; cdr3_aa: CASSVGVSGGAETQYF
d_call: TRBD1; v_call: TRBV29-1; j_call: TRBJ1-5; clone_size: -; cdr3_nt: TGCAGCGCAGTGGACAGGGGGCAATCTAGCAATCAGCCCCAGCATTTT; cdr3_aa: CSAVDRGQSSNQPQHF
d_call: -; v_call: TRBV6-5; j_call: TRBJ1-6; clone_size: once; cdr3_nt: TGTGCCAGCAGTTACGGAGGGGGCTCCTATAATTCACCCCTCCACTTT; cdr3_aa: CASSYGGGSYNSPLHF
d_call: TRBD1; v_call: TRBV27; j_call: TRBJ2-1; clone_size: -; cdr3_nt: TGTGCCAGCAGTCCTTTAGGACAGGGCAATGAGCAGTTCTTC; cdr3_aa: CASSPLGQGNEQFF
d_call: -; v_call: TRBV2; j_call: TRBJ2-3; clone_size: once; cdr3_nt: TGTGCCAGCAGTGACTGGGGGGGGGCCCAAGATACGCAGTATTTT; cdr3_aa: CASSDWGGAQDTQYF
d_call: -; v_call: TRBV6-5; j_call: TRBJ2-5; clone_size: -; cdr3_nt: TGTGCCAGCAGTACCCTAGGGGCCGGGGAGACCCAGTACTTC; cdr3_aa: CASSTLGAGETQYF
d_call: -; v_call: TRBV9; j_call: TRBJ2-7; clone_size: -; cdr3_nt: TGTGCCAGCAGCGCCGCCGACCTGGGAAACGAGCAGTACTTC; cdr3_aa: CASSAADLGNEQYF
d_call: -; v_call: TRBV7-9; j_call: TRBJ2-2; clone_size: -; cdr3_nt: TGTGCCAGCAGCTTTCTCCCGAACACCGGGGAGCTGTTTTTT; cdr3_aa: CASSFLPNTGELFF
d_call: -; v_call: TRBV2; j_call: TRBJ1-2; clone_size: -; cdr3_nt: TGTGCCAGCAAGGTGGATGGCTACACCTTC; cdr3_aa: CASKVDGYTF
d_call: -; v_call: TRBV27; j_call: TRBJ2-1; clone_size: -; cdr3_nt: TGTGCCAGCAGTTTAAGGGAGGCGAGGAATGAGCAGTTCTTC; cdr3_aa: CASSLREARNEQFF
d_call: -; v_call: TRBV6-6; j_call: TRBJ1-3; clone_size: once; cdr3_nt: TGTGCCAGCAGTCGGACAGATACCAGAAACACCATATATTTT; cdr3_aa: CASSRTDTRNTIYF
d_call: -; v_call: TRBV13; j_call: TRBJ1-6; clone_size: -; cdr3_nt: TGTGCCAGCAGCTCGGACAGAAATAATTCACCCCTCCACTTT; cdr3_aa: CASSSDRNNSPLHF
d_call: -; v_call: TRBV7-9; j_call: TRBJ2-1; clone_size: -; cdr3_nt: TGTGCCAGCAGCCCCCGGACAGCCTACAATGAGCAGTTCTTC; cdr3_aa: CASSPRTAYNEQFF
d_call: -; v_call: TRBV4-1; j_call: TRBJ2-7; clone_size: -; cdr3_nt: TGCGCCAGCAGCGTAGGACCCTCCTACGAGCAGTACTTC; cdr3_aa: CASSVGPSYEQYF
d_call: -; v_call: TRBV27; j_call: TRBJ1-1; clone_size: -; cdr3_nt: TGTGCCAGCAGTTCCGGGTCCCTTGAAGCTTTCTTT; cdr3_aa: CASSSGSLEAFF
d_call: -; v_call: TRBV7-9; j_call: TRBJ2-5; clone_size: -; cdr3_nt: TGTGCCAGCAGCTTAGGGAACAGCCAAGAGACCCAGTACTTC; cdr3_aa: CASSLGNSQETQYF